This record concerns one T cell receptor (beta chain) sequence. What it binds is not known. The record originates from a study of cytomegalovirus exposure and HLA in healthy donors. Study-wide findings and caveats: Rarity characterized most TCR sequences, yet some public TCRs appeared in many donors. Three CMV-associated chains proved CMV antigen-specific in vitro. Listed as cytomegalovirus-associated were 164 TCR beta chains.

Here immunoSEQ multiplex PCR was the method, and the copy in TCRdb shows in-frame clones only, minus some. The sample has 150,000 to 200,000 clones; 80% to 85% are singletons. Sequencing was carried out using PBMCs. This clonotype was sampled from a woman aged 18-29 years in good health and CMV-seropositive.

The CDR3 bases are TGCGCCAGCAGCCAAGACCACTCTGGGGCCAACGTCCTGACTTTC. This sequence encodes CASSQDHSGANVLTF. The chain recombines TRBV4-3 with TRBJ2-6; D is unclear. Germline-derived CDR1 and CDR2 are LGHNA and YSLEER. The length of the CDR3 is 15 residues. Trimming removed 0 bases from V and 0 bases from J, with 3 bases in between.